This note documents a single T cell receptor beta chain sequence. Its specific antigen is unknown. Qualities for individual bases were not recorded, and no much larger clone is one base off. The sample's treatment or condition, from its label and the paper: over 15 received Ad26.COV2.S at low or high dose, single or two shots; about 5 received placebo; per-sample allocation not given. For vaccine and placebo recipients, repertoires were sequenced using samples collected on day 63 after the first injection. Cohort 1b enrolled 25 to 30 adults aged 18-55 years at a single site in Boston, USA, between 29 July and 7 August 2020. Ad26.COV2.S consisted of a replication-incompetent adenovirus type 26 vector by which a prefusion-stabilized SARS-CoV-2 spike protein from the original Wuhan strain was expressed. This sample stems from a study of Ad26.COV2.S vaccination and SARS-CoV-2 variants (dated by TCRdb to the early 2020s). With regard to the full study: Vaccine-arm donors came from COV1001, a multicentre, randomized, double-blind, placebo-controlled phase I-IIa trial of Ad26.COV2.S in healthy adults. Trial participants were randomized into five groups of five: low-dose or high-dose Ad26.COV2.S given once or twice, or placebo on both occasions. A total of about 30 samples were included in the TCR-sequenced set, comprising around 19 Ad26.COV2.S vaccine recipients, 5 placebo recipients and 8 SARS-CoV-2 convalescent individuals. Dosing of Ad26.COV2.S was intramuscular, at either 5x10^10 or 1x10^11 viral particles, delivered as one shot or as two shots spaced 56 days apart. Blinding of investigators to trial group allocation was maintained during experiments and outcome assessment. TCRbeta repertoire sequencing served as the tool for gauging how specific and how broad the SARS-CoV-2-reactive T cell receptors were following Ad26.COV2.S vaccination.

The CDR3, cysteine through phenylalanine, is 15 amino acids long. This entry keeps only the CDR3 DNA: 45 bases, framed from base 1. V is shortened by 2 bases, J by 3 bases, and the region joining them spans 14 bases. According to the germline V gene, CDR1 reads LGHNT and CDR2 reads FRNRAP. TCRbeta CDR3 regions were sequenced with the immunoSEQ Assay. After extraction, genomic DNA underwent amplification by bias-controlled multiplex PCR, followed by high-throughput sequencing. Regarding the original processing steps: To quantify the absolute abundance of every unique TCRbeta CDR3 region, sequences were collapsed and filtered. T cell fraction was estimated by normalizing TCRbeta template counts to usable DNA, with usable DNA measured through amplification of reference genes found in all nucleated cells. Repertoire TCRs were annotated as SARS-CoV-2-specific by exact matching of V gene, CDR3 amino acid sequence and J gene to a known reactive TCR set. The reference SARS-CoV-2 TCR set was obtained from MIRA and was filtered for enrichment in COVID-19-positive ImmuneCODE repertoires, whereby public or cross-reactive TCRs were removed. Drawing on the MIRA antigens, annotated TCRs were analysed further at the level of specific ORF or position within ORF. Breadth was defined as the number of annotated unique rearrangements divided by the total number of unique productive rearrangements, and depth was defined as the summed frequency of the annotated unique rearrangements. Two-sided Wilcoxon rank-sum tests were used to compare TCR breadth between groups. TCRdb carries this immuneACCESS record with in-frame sequences only. Its versions omit some clonotypes, under half of them owing to an unresolved V gene in the studies checked, with the rest unexplained. V and J calls and clone size come straight from that table; D and trimming were deduced from the DNA. A total of 300,000 to 400,000 clones appear in this sample, about nine tenths of them only once. Around 3.6% of the sample rests with the top ten.

The study at large found these results: The study was not powered to compare responses between vaccine doses or regimens. Ad26.COV2.S recipients had higher spike-specific TCR breadth than placebo recipients (P = 0.0014). After vaccination, spike-specific CD8+ and CD4+ T cell responses were reported to show substantial breadth. The authors noted that the TCR breadth and depth analyses may have underestimated total T cell responses. Vaccine and placebo recipients had comparable non-spike TCR breadth, which fits with the vaccine containing only spike.

The rearranged chain carries TRBV12-5 and TRBJ2-7; the D gene cannot be resolved beyond TRBD1 or TRBD2, each matching 5 bases. The sequence was collected from a person aged 18-65 years who received the Ad26.COV2.S COVID-19 vaccine or a placebo. This material consisted of peripheral blood, taken in a trial of Ad26.COV2.S vaccine versus placebo. The CDR3 is CASGLSGRDHYEQYF. The nucleotide sequence reads as follows: TGTGCTAGTGGTTTGAGTGGCAGGGACCACTACGAGCAGTACTTC.